The 27 T cell receptor beta chains given below trace back to one sample, sequenced in a study of PD-L1 blockade in urothelial cancer. Here immunoSEQ multiplex PCR was the method, and the copy in TCRdb shows in-frame clones only, minus some. Found here are over 15,000 clones, around 83% of them singletons; the top ten hold over 1.5%. Documented time point: peripheral blood 6 weeks after treatment start. The material was PBMCs, obtained around atezolizumab (anti-PD-L1) treatment. The receptors shown here come from a man in his fifties with urothelial cancer.

In this sample, this clone turned up once. The chain uses TRBV7-6 and TRBJ2-1; maybe TRBD2 (6 bases). Trimming cost V 4 bases and J 5 bases, with 12 bases left between them. The CDR3 consists of 14 residues. Germline V gene lookup returns CDR1 SGHVS and CDR2 FNYEAQ. The CDR3 coding sequence is TGTGCCAGCAGCTCCTCGGACTATAACAATGAGCAGTTCTTC. This translates into CASSSSDYNNEQFF.

This chain uses TRBV7-6 with TRBJ2-5; 8 bases line up with TRBD2. Germline values: CDR1 SGHVS, CDR2 FNYEAQ. The V and J ends lost 2 bases and 5 bases, in that order; junction bases with no gene match: 4. The CDR3 length is 14 residues. CDR3 coding DNA: TGTGCCAGCAGCTTAAGCGGGGGCGTGGAGACCCAGTACTTC. Translation gives CASSLSGGVETQYF.

This chain uses TRBV7-2 with TRBJ1-2; tentatively, D is TRBD1 (5 bases). Trimming removed 4 bases at V and 8 bases at J, with 11 bases between. Germline CDR1 SGHTA, CDR2 FQGNSA. CDR3 length: 12 residues. The CDR3 sequence: CASSSQGFGYTF. The CDR3 DNA reads TGTGCCAGCAGCTCGCAGGGTTTCGGCTACACCTTC.

This chain links TRBV23-1 with TRBJ2-7; D gene ambiguous. TRBV23-1 is treated as an ORF (open reading frame) with a function not yet certain. The CDR3 contains 15 residues. V lost 0 bases, J lost 3 bases, and 12 bases lay in between. This CDR3 reads CASSQSVSDDYEQYF. The CDR3 region has the DNA TGCGCCAGCAGTCAATCGGTGAGCGACGACTACGAGCAGTACTTC.

V usage is TRBV2 and J usage is TRBJ1-5, with 9 bases aligning to TRBD1. The ends lost 4 bases at V and 3 bases at J; junction bases unmatched: 7. This CDR3 is 16 amino acids long. CDR1 SNHLY and CDR2 FYNNEI come from the germline V gene. The CDR3 coding sequence is TGTGCCAGCAGTGGGTCGACAGGGGGGAACAATCAGCCCCAGCATTTT. This translates into CASSGSTGGNNQPQHF.

This CDR3 reads CASSPLQGGYTF. In DNA, the CDR3 is TGTGCCAGCAGCCCCCTACAGGGGGGCTACACCTTC. This chain links TRBV14 with TRBJ1-2; the match to TRBD1 covers 7 bases. The junction had 4 bases not matched to a gene; V was cut back by 4 bases and J by 8 bases. The CDR3 runs to 12 residues. The germline V gene encodes CDR1 SGHDN and CDR2 FVKESK.

The V gene is TRBV5-1, the J gene TRBJ2-5, with unresolved D. The J call is in doubt because the DNA end fits TRBJ2-7 better. Per the germline V gene, CDR1 is SGHRS and CDR2 is YFSETQ. This CDR3 is built from 14 residues. CDR3 DNA: TGCGCCAGCAGCTTGGGACAATTCTCCTACGAGCAGTACTTC. This translates into CASSLGQFSYEQYF.

The genes are TRBV5-1 and TRBJ2-7; 9 bases fit TRBD2. The CDR3 is 15 amino acids. Germline lookup yields CDR1 SGHRS and CDR2 YFSETQ. V trimming: 4 bases; J trimming: 6 bases; junction bases outside the gene matches: 11. The CDR3 reads CASSPSSGEGSEQYV. The CDR3 region has the DNA TGCGCCAGCAGCCCCTCTAGCGGGGAGGGGTCCGAGCAGTACGTC.

The J gene is TRBJ2-4, the V gene TRBV7-9; the D gene is possibly TRBD2 (6 bases). The germline V gene has CDR1 SEHNR and CDR2 FQNEAQ (reference sequence). Trimming took off 4 bases at V and 9 bases at J, with 22 bases between the two ends. The length of the CDR3 is 16 residues. The CDR3 region has the DNA TGTGCCAGCAGCTCCAGCGGAGGGGTAAGGAGGGCCATTCAGTACTTC. This sequence encodes CASSSSGGVRRAIQYF.

The gene calls are TRBV15 and TRBJ1-5; TRBD1 is a possible D gene (6 bases). The CDR3 consists of 18 residues. V lost 6 bases and J lost 4, with 25 bases in between. The germline gives CDR1 LNHNV, CDR2 YYDKDF (reference sequence). CDR3 region: CATSNIPGGGFRNQPQHF. In nucleotides, the CDR3 is TGTGCCACCAGTAATATACCGGGGGGGGGCTTTCGAAATCAGCCCCAGCATTTT.

This rearrangement joins TRBV28 to TRBJ1-2; D may be TRBD1 (6 bases). CDR1 is MDHEN, CDR2 SYDVKM, per germline. Trimming removed 8 bases from V and 4 bases from J, with 20 bases in between. This CDR3 contains 15 residues. CDR3 sequence reads: CASVGGGGIGYGYTF. The CDR3 DNA reads TGTGCCAGCGTCGGGGGCGGGGGTATTGGCTATGGCTACACCTTC.

The chain links TRBV5-1 to TRBJ2-2, with 7 positions matching TRBD1. Germline V gene sequence: CDR1 SGHRS, CDR2 YFSETQ. V lost 3 bases to trimming and J lost 8 bases; unmatched junction nucleotides: 10. The length of the CDR3 is 15 residues. In DNA, the CDR3 is TGCGCCAGCAGCTACGAGGGGGCCGATTCGGGGGAGCTGTTTTTT. This codes for CASSYEGADSGELFF.

A few counts support this clone. The chain links TRBV29-1 to TRBJ2-5; no clear D. Germline V lookup: CDR1 SQVTM, CDR2 ANQGSEA. The CDR3 runs to 13 residues. Trimming took 7 bases from V and 1 from J, leaving 13 bases between them. The CDR3 sequence is CSAPQSPQETQYF. CDR3 bases: TGCAGCGCCCCCCAGTCACCCCAAGAGACCCAGTACTTC.

This chain uses TRBV5-1 with TRBJ2-4, with D tentatively TRBD1 (5 bases). The CDR3 is made up of 14 amino acids. Germline V gene sequence: CDR1 SGHRS, CDR2 YFSETQ. Between the trimmed V and J ends, which lost 4 bases and 7 bases, there was a span of 15 bases. CDR3 loop: CASSRLSDTNIQYF. DNA for the CDR3: TGCGCCAGCAGCCGCCTATCGGACACCAACATTCAGTACTTC.

This clone was observed a single time. This chain connects TRBV11-2 to TRBJ1-3, with D unresolved. Germline V lookup: CDR1 SGHAT, CDR2 FQNNGV. V lost 6 bases, J lost 2 bases, and 11 bases lay in between. The CDR3 covers 14 residues. The CDR3 loop is CASRQQQTGNTIYF. The CDR3 DNA follows: TGTGCCAGCAGACAACAGCAGACTGGAAACACCATATATTTT. The entire variable domain, with the rest obtained from reference TRBV11-2 and TRBJ1-3, is as follows: EAGVAQSPRYKIIEKRQSVAFWCNPISGHATLYWYQQILGQGPKLLIQFQNNGVVDDSQLPKDRFSAERLKGVDSTLKIQPAKLEDSAVYLCASRQQQTGNTIYFGEGSWLTVV.

The CDR3 nucleotides are TGCGCCAGCAGACAGAGCGGGGGAAGCACAGATACGCAGTATTTT. Translated: CASRQSGGSTDTQYF. The V and J genes are TRBV5-1 and TRBJ2-3, with TRBD2 identical over 8 bases. The CDR3 spans 15 residues. The V gene's germline CDR1 is SGHRS and CDR2 YFSETQ. J gave up 0 bases and V 5 bases, and 5 bases lay outside the gene matches.

This clone has a single count. V is TRBV9 and J is TRBJ2-4; 10 positions agree with TRBD1. From germline, CDR1 is SGDLS and CDR2 YYNGEE. The CDR3 length is 14 residues. V shed 4 bases, J shed 8 bases, and the junction held 6 bases outside the gene matches. The CDR3 nucleotides read TGTGCCAGCAGCACGACAGGGGGCTTGGACATTCAGTACTTC. Translated, it gives CASSTTGGLDIQYF.

This clone was counted between two and nine times. For the CDR3, the DNA is TGTGCCAGCAGTTACCCCCCTCGGGCTTTCTTT. This gives the protein CASSYPPRAFF. The rearrangement joins TRBV6-5 to TRBJ1-1; D gene ambiguous. Germline assignment: CDR1 MNHEY and CDR2 SVGAGI. V dropped 2 bases and J dropped 11 bases, with 9 bases sitting between them. The CDR3 is made up of 11 amino acids.

The J gene is TRBJ1-2, the V gene TRBV27; no firm D call. The CDR3 loop spans 15 amino acids. Trimming left V 3 bases short and J 5 bases short, with 16 bases between. Germline V gene sequence: CDR1 MNHEY, CDR2 SMNVEV (reference sequence). CDR3 protein: CASSLSSTAEYGYTF. The DNA of the CDR3 is TGTGCCAGCAGTTTGTCCTCAACAGCCGAATATGGCTACACCTTC.

V and J are TRBV5-6 and TRBJ1-2; D possibly corresponds to TRBD1 (5 bases). Trimming removed 5 bases from V and 2 bases from J, with 7 bases in between. The germline CDR1 and CDR2 sequences are SGHDT and YYEEEE. CDR3 length: 12 residues. The CDR3: CASSDRNYGYTF. CDR3 bases: TGTGCCAGCAGTGACAGAAACTATGGCTACACCTTC.

The rearrangement uses TRBV7-2 and TRBJ1-2; D may be TRBD1 (5 bases). Germline CDR1 and CDR2: SGHTA and FQGNSA. The CDR3 consists of 15 residues. The V end was cut by 5 bases, the J end by 3 bases, with 16 bases between. CDR3 DNA sequence: TGTGCCAGCAGCCACCCGCTGAGCAGGGACTATGGCTACACCTTC. Protein sequence: CASSHPLSRDYGYTF.

The genes are TRBV13 and TRBJ2-7; 11 positions match TRBD2. Germline V gives CDR1 PRHDT, CDR2 FYEKMQ (reference sequence). The CDR3 length is 14 residues. Trimming took 5 bases from V and 4 from J; bases not matched to a gene: 4. DNA of the CDR3: TGTGCCAGCAGCGAGGGACTAGCGGAATACGAGCAGTACGTC. Translated: CASSEGLAEYEQYV.

The chain combines TRBV6-1 with TRBJ1-2, with a tentative D call TRBD1 (5 bases). The CDR3 contains 14 residues. Germline loops: CDR1 MNHNS, CDR2 SASEGT. Trimming shortened V by 6 bases and J by 8 bases, and 19 bases separated the two germline ends. CDR3 bases: TGTGCCAGCAGAGAAAATCCGCAGGGATACGGCTACACCTTC. Its protein is CASRENPQGYGYTF.

The chain joins TRBV7-9 to TRBJ1-2, with D perhaps matching TRBD1 (6 bases). V lost 3 bases and J 3 bases, leaving 14 bases between the germline ends. This CDR3 comprises 15 residues. The germline gives CDR1 SEHNR, CDR2 FQNEAQ (reference sequence). DNA of the CDR3: TGTGCCAGCAGCTTCTCGACAGGTGAAGACTATGGCTACACCTTC. Its protein is CASSFSTGEDYGYTF.

The chain links TRBV5-1 to TRBJ2-1, with 7 nucleotides matching TRBD2. V shed 1 base and J 4 bases; nucleotides not matched to a gene: 11. The germline gives CDR1 SGHRS, CDR2 YFSETQ. The CDR3 runs to 17 residues. Here the CDR3 reads CASSLTVASGWYNEQFF. DNA of the CDR3: TGCGCCAGCAGCTTGACAGTGGCTAGCGGTTGGTACAATGAGCAGTTCTTC.

CDR3: CASSLTLSGGTNNEQFF. CDR3 DNA: TGTGCCAGCTCCCTAACCCTTAGCGGGGGGACTAACAATGAGCAGTTCTTC. V is TRBV18 and J is TRBJ2-1; 10 positions agree with TRBD2. CDR1 KGHSH and CDR2 LQKENI come from the germline V gene. The CDR3 sequence is 17 residues long. The J segment lost 5 bases and the V segment lost 6 bases, leaving 13 bases of the junction unmatched.

This chain links TRBV6-5 with TRBJ1-1, with TRBD1 identical over 8 bases. CDR1 MNHEY and CDR2 SVGAGI come from the germline V gene. This CDR3 is built from 14 residues. Germline trimming cut 5 bases from V and 6 bases from J; bases unmatched to any gene: 8. CDR3: CASSPGQGSAEAFF. The DNA for the CDR3 is TGTGCCAGCAGTCCAGGACAGGGATCCGCTGAAGCTTTCTTT.